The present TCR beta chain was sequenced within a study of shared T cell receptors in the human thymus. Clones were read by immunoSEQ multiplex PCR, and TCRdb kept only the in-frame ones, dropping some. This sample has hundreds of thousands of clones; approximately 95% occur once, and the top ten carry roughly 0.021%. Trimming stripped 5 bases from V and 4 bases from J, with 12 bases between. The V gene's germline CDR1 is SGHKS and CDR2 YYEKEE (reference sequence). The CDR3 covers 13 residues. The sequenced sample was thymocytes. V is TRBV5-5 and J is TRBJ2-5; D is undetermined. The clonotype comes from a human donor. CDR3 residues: CASSSYRRETQYF. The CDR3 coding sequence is TGTGCCAGCAGTTCTTATCGAAGAGAGACCCAGTACTTC.